Following are 19 T cell receptor beta chains from one sample sequenced in a study of esophageal squamous cell carcinoma under preoperative chemotherapy. TCRdb re-called the PCR reads through MiXCR, storing one row per CDR3 protein. The sample consists of under 13,000 distinct CDR3 sequences, roughly 60% of them appearing once. This sample's time point: after preoperative PTX-NDP chemotherapy. The sample was collected from a patient given preoperative chemotherapy. These receptors originate from a human donor with esophageal squamous cell carcinoma. The donor label of this sample is uncertain.

This clonotype was seen more than once but under ten times. This rearrangement joins TRBV6-1 to TRBJ1-5, with D possibly TRBD1 on 6 matching bases. This CDR3 is 13 amino acids long. Germline CDR1 is MNHNS and CDR2 is SASEGT. Trimming took off 6 bases at V and 4 bases at J, with 10 bases between the two ends. The CDR3 nucleotides are TGTGCCAGCAGCGTACAGGGTAATCAGCCCCAGCATTTT. It encodes CASSVQGNQPQHF.

CDR3 coding DNA: TGTGCCAGCAGTAAAACAGGGTCCCTCTCCTACGAGCAGTACTTC. It specifies CASSKTGSLSYEQYF. The chain carries TRBV6-1 and TRBJ2-5; tentatively, D is TRBD1 (6 bases). The DNA matches TRBJ2-7 better at its end, which makes the J call doubtful. The V gene's germline CDR1 is MNHNS and CDR2 SASEGT. CDR3 length equals 15 residues.

The rearrangement links TRBV6-1 to TRBJ2-2, with 13 bases identical to TRBD2. The V and J ends lost 6 bases and 7 bases, in that order; junction bases with no gene match: 5. CDR3 length equals 15 residues. CDR1 is MNHNS, CDR2 SASEGT, per germline. The CDR3 DNA is TGTGCCAGCAGGACACTAGCGGGAGGGAACGGGGAGCTGTTTTTT. Translated: CASRTLAGGNGELFF.

Concerning this clonotype itself: The junction differs from germline at one of its ends, possibly a read error. The chain couples TRBV6-1 to TRBJ2-3; TRBD2 aligns across 7 bases. CDR1 MNHNS and CDR2 SASEGT come from the germline V gene. CDR3 length: 16 residues. The CDR3 loop reads CPSRVLGGRDTNMQYF. DNA for the CDR3: TGTCCCAGCCGTGTATTGGGGGGGAGAGACACAAATATGCAGTATTTC.

This chain links TRBV12-5 with TRBJ2-3; 9 nucleotides match TRBD1. This CDR3 comprises 15 residues. Germline V CDR1 and CDR2: LGHNT, FRNRAP. After removal of 1 base from V and 3 bases from J, the junction contained 2 bases not matched to a gene. In nucleotides, the CDR3 is TGTGCTAGTGGTTTGGCTGGACAGGGGACAGATACGCAGTATTTT. Its translation: CASGLAGQGTDTQYF.

This rearrangement joins TRBV6-4 to TRBJ2-5; 10 bases map to TRBD2. Germline V CDR1 and CDR2: MRHNA, SNTAGT. Trimming at V came to 0 bases and at J to 11 bases, leaving 12 bases not matched to a gene. This CDR3 comprises 16 residues. CDR3 in DNA: TGTGCCAGCAGTGACTCGAGCGGGGGGGCCTACAATGAGCAGTACTTC. Encoded protein: CASSDSSGGAYNEQYF.

The chain carries TRBV12-3 or TRBV12-4 and TRBJ1-1; D uncertain. Trimming took off 9 bases at V and 0 bases at J, with 11 bases between the two ends. This CDR3 spans 13 amino acids. As DNA, the CDR3 is TGTGCCAGTGGTACGAGCTTGAACACTGAAGCTTTCTTT. Residues: CASGTSLNTEAFF.

The gene calls are TRBV4-2 and TRBJ2-7; 8 bases align to TRBD1. CDR1 is LGHNA and CDR2 is YNFKEQ in the germline V gene. Trimming removed 0 bases from V and 2 bases from J; junction bases left unmatched: 3. This CDR3 has 15 residues. The CDR3 here is CASSQETGAPYEQYF. The CDR3 DNA reads as TGTGCCAGCAGCCAAGAGACAGGGGCCCCCTACGAGCAGTACTTC.

The rearrangement joins TRBV27 to TRBJ2-1, with D perhaps matching TRBD2 (6 bases). TRBJ2-5 explains the end of the DNA better; the J call may be wrong. Per germline, CDR1 MNHEY and CDR2 SMNVEV (reference sequence). The CDR3 spans 15 residues. The CDR3 DNA follows: TGTGCCAGCAGTTTATCTGCCGGGAGCTTGGAGACCCAGTACTTC. The encoded protein is CASSLSAGSLETQYF.

V gene TRBV7-2 combines with J gene TRBJ2-7, with D maybe TRBD2 (6 bases). V gave up 5 bases and J gave up 0 bases, with 14 bases separating them. Germline V CDR1 and CDR2: SGHTA, FQGNSA. The CDR3 totals 15 residues. CDR3 loop: CASSPSGFSSYEQYF. The CDR3, as DNA: TGTGCCAGCAGCCCCAGCGGGTTTAGCTCCTACGAGCAGTACTTC.

V and J are TRBV6-5 and TRBJ2-5; TRBD2 agrees at 12 bases. The tail of the sequence fits TRBJ2-1 better, so the J call may be wrong. CDR1 and CDR2 (germline): MNHEY, SVGAGI. This CDR3 is 16 amino acids long. Here the CDR3 DNA reads TGTGCCAGCAGTTACAGTGGTCTAGCGGGAGGGGGGGAGCAGTTCTTC. It codes for CASSYSGLAGGGEQFF.

The V gene is TRBV6-1, the J gene TRBJ1-1; no clear D. V was pared by 6 bases and J by 0 bases, with 2 bases between. There are 11 residues in the CDR3. Germline V lookup: CDR1 MNHNS, CDR2 SASEGT. The CDR3 loop is CASRVNTEAFF. CDR3 nucleotide sequence: TGTGCCAGCAGGGTGAACACTGAAGCTTTCTTT.

This clonotype is labeled as medium-sized. The chain links TRBV7-2 to TRBJ2-1; unclear D gene. V was pared by 5 bases and J by 0 bases, with 8 bases between. Germline CDR1 and CDR2: SGHTA and FQGNSA. The CDR3 covers 14 residues. Here the CDR3 DNA reads TGTGCCAGCAGCCGACGGAGCTCCTACAATGAGCAGTTCTTC. Translation gives CASSRRSSYNEQFF.

Remarks on this clonotype: A much larger clone is a single base away; this may be a read error. The chain joins TRBV6-1 to TRBJ2-1, with D uncertain. The end of the DNA aligns better with TRBJ2-7, so the J call may be wrong. The CDR3 consists of 15 residues. Germline-derived CDR1 and CDR2 are MNHNS and SASEGT. CDR3 region: CASRPGPDSYNEQYF. CDR3 nucleotides: TGTGCCAGCAGACCGGGTCCCGATTCCTACAATGAGCAGTACTTC.

The chain joins TRBV6-4 to TRBJ2-1; 11 bases fit TRBD2. Germline assignment: CDR1 MRHNA and CDR2 SNTAGT. The CDR3 length is 15 residues. The J segment lost 4 bases and the V segment lost 5 bases, leaving 4 bases of the junction unmatched. The chain's CDR3 is CASSQLAGEYNEQFF. The CDR3 DNA sequence: TGTGCCAGCAGTCAACTAGCGGGAGAATACAATGAGCAGTTCTTC.

This chain links TRBV7-8 with TRBJ2-5, with TRBD1 matching 10 bases. The DNA end favors TRBJ2-1, so the J call may be wrong. CDR1 is SGHVS and CDR2 is FQNEAQ in the germline V gene. The CDR3 loop spans 15 amino acids. The chain's CDR3 is CASSFRQGANYEQFF. The CDR3 DNA sequence: TGTGCCAGCAGCTTCCGACAGGGGGCGAACTACGAGCAGTTCTTC.

V is TRBV7-2 and J is TRBJ2-4; 7 positions match TRBD1. The CDR3 runs to 15 residues. With V trimmed by 6 bases and J by 13 bases, 18 bases remained unmatched. Germline assignment: CDR1 SGHTA and CDR2 FQGNSA. CDR3 region: CASRPTGTAWIEQYF. The DNA of the CDR3 is TGTGCCAGCAGACCTACCGGGACAGCCTGGATTGAGCAGTACTTC. Based on the CDR3 plus reference TRBV7-2 and TRBJ2-4, the full variable domain is GAGVSQSPSNKVTEKGKDVELRCDPISGHTALYWYRQSLGQGLEFLIYFQGNSAPDKSGLPSDRFSAERTGGSVSTLTIQRTQQEDSAVYLCASRPTGTAWIEQYFGAGTRLSVL.

V is TRBV11-3 and J is TRBJ2-7, with D perhaps being TRBD1 or TRBD2 (5 bases each). The CDR3 runs 17 residues. V was shortened by 1 base and J by 3 bases, with 19 bases between the two germline ends. Germline CDR1 and CDR2: SGHNT and YENEEA. CDR3 region: CASSLGGGRTVYYEQYF. The CDR3, as DNA: TGTGCCAGCAGCTTAGGGGGCGGGCGGACCGTCTACTACGAGCAGTACTTC.

V is TRBV6-1 and J is TRBJ2-4; weak D call: TRBD1 (5 bases). This CDR3 is built from 16 residues. V dropped 2 bases and J dropped 10 bases, with 21 bases sitting between them. The germline gives CDR1 MNHNS, CDR2 SASEGT. Here the CDR3 DNA reads TGTGCCAGCAGTGAATTGGGGCGGAGCGCCAAAGATATTCAGTACTTC. As protein: CASSELGRSAKDIQYF.